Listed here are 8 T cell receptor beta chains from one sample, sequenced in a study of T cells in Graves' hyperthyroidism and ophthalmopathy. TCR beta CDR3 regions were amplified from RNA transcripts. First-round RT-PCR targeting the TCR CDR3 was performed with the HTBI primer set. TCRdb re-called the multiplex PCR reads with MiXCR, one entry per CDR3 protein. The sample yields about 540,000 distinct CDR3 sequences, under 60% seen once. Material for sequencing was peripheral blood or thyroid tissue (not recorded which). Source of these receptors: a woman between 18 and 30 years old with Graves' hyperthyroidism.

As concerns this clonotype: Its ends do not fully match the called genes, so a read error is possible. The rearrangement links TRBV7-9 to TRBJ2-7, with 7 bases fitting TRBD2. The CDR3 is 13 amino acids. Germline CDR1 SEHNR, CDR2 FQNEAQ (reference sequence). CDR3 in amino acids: CASSHQTSFEQYF. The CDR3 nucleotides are TGCGCCAGCAGCCACCAGACTAGCTTCGAGCAGTACTTC.

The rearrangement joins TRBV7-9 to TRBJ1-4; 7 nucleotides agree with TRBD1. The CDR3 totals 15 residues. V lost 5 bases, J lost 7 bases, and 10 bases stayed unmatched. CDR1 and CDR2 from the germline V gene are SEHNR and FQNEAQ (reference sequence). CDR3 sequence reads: CASSPRDSSTEKLFF. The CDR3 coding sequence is TGTGCCAGCAGCCCGAGGGACAGTAGCACTGAAAAACTGTTTTTT.

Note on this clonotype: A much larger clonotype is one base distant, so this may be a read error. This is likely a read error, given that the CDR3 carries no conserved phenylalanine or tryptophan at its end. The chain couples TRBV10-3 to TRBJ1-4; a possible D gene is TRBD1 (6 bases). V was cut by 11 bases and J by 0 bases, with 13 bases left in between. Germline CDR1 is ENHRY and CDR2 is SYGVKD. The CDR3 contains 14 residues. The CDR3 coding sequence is TGTGCCGCCCGGGACAAGACAACTAATGAAAAACTGTTTTGT. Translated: CAARDKTTNEKLFC.

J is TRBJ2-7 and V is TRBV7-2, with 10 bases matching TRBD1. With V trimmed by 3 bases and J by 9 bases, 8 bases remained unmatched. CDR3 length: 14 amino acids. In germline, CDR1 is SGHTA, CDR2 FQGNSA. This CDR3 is CASSLPGQGNGQYF. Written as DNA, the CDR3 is TGTGCCAGCAGCTTGCCGGGACAGGGGAACGGGCAGTACTTC.

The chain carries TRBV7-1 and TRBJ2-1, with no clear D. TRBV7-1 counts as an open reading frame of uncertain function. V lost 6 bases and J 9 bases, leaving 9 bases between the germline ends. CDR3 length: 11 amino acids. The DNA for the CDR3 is TGTGCCAGCAGGGAAGTCGCTGAGCAGTTCTTC. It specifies CASREVAEQFF.

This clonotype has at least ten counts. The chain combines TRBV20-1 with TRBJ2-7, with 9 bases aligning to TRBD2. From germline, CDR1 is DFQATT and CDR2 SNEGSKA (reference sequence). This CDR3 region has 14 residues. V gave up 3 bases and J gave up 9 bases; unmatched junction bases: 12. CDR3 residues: CSARDSGSVEVQYF. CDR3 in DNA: TGCAGTGCTAGGGATAGCGGGAGTGTCGAGGTGCAGTACTTC.

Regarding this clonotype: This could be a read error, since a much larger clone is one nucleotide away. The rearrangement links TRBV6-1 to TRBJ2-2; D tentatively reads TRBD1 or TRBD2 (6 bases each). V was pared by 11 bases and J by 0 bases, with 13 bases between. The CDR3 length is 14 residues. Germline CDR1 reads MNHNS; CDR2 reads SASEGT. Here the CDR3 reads CAATGRSNTGELFF. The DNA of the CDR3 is TGTGCCGCAACAGGGAGGTCGAACACCGGGGAGCTGTTTTTT.

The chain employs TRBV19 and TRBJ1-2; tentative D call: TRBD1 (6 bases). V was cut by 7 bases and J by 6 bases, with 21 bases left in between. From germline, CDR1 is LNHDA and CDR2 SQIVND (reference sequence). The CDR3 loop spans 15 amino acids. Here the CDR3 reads CASMGDRFTSDGYTF. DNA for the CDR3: TGTGCCAGTATGGGCGACAGGTTCACATCGGATGGCTACACCTTC.